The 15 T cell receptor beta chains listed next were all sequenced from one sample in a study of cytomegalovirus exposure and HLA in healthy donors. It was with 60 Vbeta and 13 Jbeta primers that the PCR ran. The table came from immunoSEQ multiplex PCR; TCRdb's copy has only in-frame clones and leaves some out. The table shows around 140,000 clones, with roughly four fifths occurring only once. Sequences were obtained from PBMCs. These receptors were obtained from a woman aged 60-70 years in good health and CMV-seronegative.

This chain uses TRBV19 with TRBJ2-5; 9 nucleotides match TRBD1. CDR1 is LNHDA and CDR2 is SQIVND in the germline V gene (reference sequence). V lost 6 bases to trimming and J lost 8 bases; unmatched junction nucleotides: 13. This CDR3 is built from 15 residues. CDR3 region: CASSRPGQGIITQYF. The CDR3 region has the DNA TGTGCCAGTAGCAGACCGGGACAGGGTATAATCACCCAGTACTTC.

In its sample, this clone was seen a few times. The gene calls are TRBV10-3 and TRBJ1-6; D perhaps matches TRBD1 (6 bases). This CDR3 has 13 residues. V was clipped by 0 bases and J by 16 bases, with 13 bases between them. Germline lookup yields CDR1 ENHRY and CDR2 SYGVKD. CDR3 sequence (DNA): TGTGCCATCAGTGAGTCAAAAGGACAGTTTCTCCACTTT. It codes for CAISESKGQFLHF.

The CDR3 loop is CASSQDRLPETQYF. CDR3 nucleotides: TGCGCCAGCAGCCAAGATAGACTCCCAGAGACCCAGTACTTC. V usage is TRBV4-1 and J usage is TRBJ2-5; no firm D call. Trimming left V 0 bases short and J 4 bases short, with 9 bases between. Germline lookup yields CDR1 MGHRA and CDR2 YSYEKL. This CDR3 contains 14 residues.

The CDR3 nucleotides read TGTGCCAGTAGTATCTTCGGACAGGAAACTAACTATGGCTACACCTTC. Translating gives CASSIFGQETNYGYTF. The chain combines TRBV19 with TRBJ1-2; 7 nucleotides agree with TRBD1. Germline assignment: CDR1 LNHDA and CDR2 SQIVND (reference sequence). This CDR3 region has 16 residues. V shed 3 bases, J shed 0 bases, and the junction held 7 bases outside the gene matches.

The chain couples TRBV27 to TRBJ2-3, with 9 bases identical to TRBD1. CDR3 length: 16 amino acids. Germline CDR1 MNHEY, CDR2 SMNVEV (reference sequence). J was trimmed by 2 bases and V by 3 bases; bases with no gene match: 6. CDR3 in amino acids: CASSFRRTGATDTQYF. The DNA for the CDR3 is TGTGCCAGCAGTTTTCGTAGGACAGGGGCCACAGATACGCAGTATTTT.

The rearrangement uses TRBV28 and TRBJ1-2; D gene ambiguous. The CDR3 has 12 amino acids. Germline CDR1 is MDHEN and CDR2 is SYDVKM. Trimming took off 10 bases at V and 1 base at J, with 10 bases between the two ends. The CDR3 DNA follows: TGTGCCACCGCGGTGATTAACTATGGCTACACCTTC. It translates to CATAVINYGYTF.

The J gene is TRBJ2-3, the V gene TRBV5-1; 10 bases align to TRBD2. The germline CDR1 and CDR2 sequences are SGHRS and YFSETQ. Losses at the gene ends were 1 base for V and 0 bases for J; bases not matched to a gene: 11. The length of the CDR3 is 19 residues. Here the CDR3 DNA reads TGCGCCAGCAGCTTGAAGATAGCGGGAGGTCACCGAAGCACAGATACGCAGTATTTT. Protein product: CASSLKIAGGHRSTDTQYF.

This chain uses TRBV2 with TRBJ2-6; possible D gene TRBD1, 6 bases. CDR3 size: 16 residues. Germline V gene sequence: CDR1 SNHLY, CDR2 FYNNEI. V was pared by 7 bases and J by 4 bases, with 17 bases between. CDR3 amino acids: CASKLGRTDGANVLTF. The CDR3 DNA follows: TGTGCCAGCAAATTGGGGCGGACAGACGGGGCCAACGTCCTGACTTTC.

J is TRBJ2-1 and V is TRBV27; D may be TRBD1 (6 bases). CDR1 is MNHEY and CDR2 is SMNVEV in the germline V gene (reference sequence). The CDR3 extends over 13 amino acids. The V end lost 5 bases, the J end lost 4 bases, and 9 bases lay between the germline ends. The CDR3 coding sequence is TGTGCCAGCAGTCCCGGACAGTACAATGAGCAGTTCTTC. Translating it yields CASSPGQYNEQFF.

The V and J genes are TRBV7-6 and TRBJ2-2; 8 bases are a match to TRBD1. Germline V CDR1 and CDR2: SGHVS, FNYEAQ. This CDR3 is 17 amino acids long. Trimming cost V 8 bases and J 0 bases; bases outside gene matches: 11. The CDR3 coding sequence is TGTGCCAGCCATATTTCGGCAGGGGGCCCGAACACCGGGGAGCTGTTTTTT. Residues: CASHISAGGPNTGELFF. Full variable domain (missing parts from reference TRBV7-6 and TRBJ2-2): GAGVSQSPRYKVTKRGQDVALRCDPISGHVSLYWYRQALGQGPEFLTYFNYEAQQDKSGLPNDRFSAERPEGSISTLTIQRTEQRDSAMYRCASHISAGGPNTGELFFGEGSRLTVL.

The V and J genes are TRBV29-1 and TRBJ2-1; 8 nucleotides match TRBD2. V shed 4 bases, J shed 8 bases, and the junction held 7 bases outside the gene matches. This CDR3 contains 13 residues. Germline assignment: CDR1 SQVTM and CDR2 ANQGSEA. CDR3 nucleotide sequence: TGCAGCGTTGGTGGGACTAGTTGGTATGAGCAGTTCTTC. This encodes CSVGGTSWYEQFF.

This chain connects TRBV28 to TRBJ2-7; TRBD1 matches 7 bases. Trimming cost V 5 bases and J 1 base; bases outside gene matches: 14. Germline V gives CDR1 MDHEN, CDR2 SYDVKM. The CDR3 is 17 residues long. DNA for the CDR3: TGTGCCAGCAGTCTAACAATGTGGACAGGCGTATCCTACGAGCAGTACTTC. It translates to CASSLTMWTGVSYEQYF.

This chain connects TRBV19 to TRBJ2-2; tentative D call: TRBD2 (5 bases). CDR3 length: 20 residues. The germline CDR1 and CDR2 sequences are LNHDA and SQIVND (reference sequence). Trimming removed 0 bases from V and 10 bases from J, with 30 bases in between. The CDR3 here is CASSIDSWVPPNSAGTELFF. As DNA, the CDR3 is TGTGCCAGTAGTATAGACTCCTGGGTCCCCCCGAATTCGGCGGGTACGGAGCTGTTTTTT.

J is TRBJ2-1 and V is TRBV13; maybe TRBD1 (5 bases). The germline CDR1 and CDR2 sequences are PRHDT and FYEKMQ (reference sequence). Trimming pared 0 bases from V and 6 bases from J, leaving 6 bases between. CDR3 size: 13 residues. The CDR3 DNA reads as TGTGCCAGCAGCTTAGGAAGGGGCAATGAGCAGTTCTTC. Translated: CASSLGRGNEQFF.

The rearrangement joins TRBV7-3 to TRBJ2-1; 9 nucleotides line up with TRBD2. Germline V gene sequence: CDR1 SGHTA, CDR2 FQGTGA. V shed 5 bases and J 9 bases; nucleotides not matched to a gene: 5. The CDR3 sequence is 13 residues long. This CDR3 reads CASSQGGGGEQFF. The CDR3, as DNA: TGTGCCAGCAGCCAAGGCGGGGGGGGTGAGCAGTTCTTC.